The subject of this entry is one T cell receptor (beta chain). The RNA, roughly 0.45 to 1 ug, was put through reverse transcription using random hexamers. Amplification of TCR beta CDR3 across 54 Vbeta and 13 Jbeta was performed with immunoSEQ multiplex PCR. TCRdb reprocessed the immunoSEQ multiplex PCR reads with MiXCR, giving one entry per CDR3 protein. Altogether 190,000 or so distinct CDR3 sequences are present, around 95% being singletons, with the ten largest covering 0.082%. V lost 0 bases to trimming and J lost 6 bases; unmatched junction nucleotides: 5. The CDR3 runs 15 residues. Per the germline V gene, CDR1 is SGHRS and CDR2 is YFSETQ. This entry comes from a study of CD8 T cells in Susac syndrome. Sequencing of TCR beta covered CD8+ and CD4+ T cells obtained from blood. TEMRA cells were enriched by FACS, while CD8+ and CD4+ T cells were obtained through a negative isolation that was performed magnetically.

Sequencing was carried out using CD4+ T cells from PBMCs. V is TRBV5-1 and J is TRBJ2-3, with 9 nucleotides matching TRBD2. The sequence derives from a human donor with multiple sclerosis. CDR3 residues: CASSLEAGGPDTQYF. The CDR3 region has the DNA TGCGCCAGCAGCTTGGAGGCGGGGGGGCCGGATACGCAGTATTTT.